This entry describes one TCR beta chain. The data derive from a study of blood T cell repertoires in COVID-19. Assay used: immunoSEQ multiplex PCR; TCRdb lists only in-frame clones, some missing. The table has tens of thousands of clones, roughly 90% seen once; the top ten hold 1% to 1.5%. Germline V lookup: CDR1 SGHAT, CDR2 FQNNGV. CDR3 size: 17 residues. Trimming removed 5 bases from V and 1 base from J, with 18 bases in between. The sequenced sample consisted of peripheral blood. This chain links TRBV11-2 with TRBJ2-4; possibly TRBD1 for D (6 bases). This sequence was found in a woman in her fifties or sixties with acute or convalescent COVID-19. The CDR3 nucleotides are TGTGCCAGCAGCCTAGGAGGTGGGGGCTTGGCCAAAAACATTCAGTACTTC. It codes for CASSLGGGGLAKNIQYF. Complete variable domain (other parts from reference TRBV11-2 and TRBJ2-4): EAGVAQSPRYKIIEKRQSVAFWCNPISGHATLYWYQQILGQGPKLLIQFQNNGVVDDSQLPKDRFSAERLKGVDSTLKIQPAKLEDSAVYLCASSLGGGGLAKNIQYFGAGTRLSVL.